Listed here are 20 T cell receptor beta chains from one sample, sequenced in a study of STAT3 mutations in large granular lymphocyte leukemia. Findings and caveats of the study: Every T-LGLL patient had at least one immunodominant TCRbeta clonotype.

The antigens for these receptors are not known. Assay: immunoSEQ multiplex PCR; the TCRdb copy retains only in-frame clones and omits some. This table has about 9,700 clones, 70% to 90% appearing once. Material: peripheral blood mononuclear cells. These receptors originate from a man in his sixties with T-cell large granular lymphocyte leukemia. Some clones in this sample may be carry-over from other donors' samples.

This clone appeared a single time. The chain combines TRBV5-6 with TRBJ2-7; no clear D gene. Germline CDR1 SGHDT, CDR2 YYEEEE. The CDR3 is 15 residues long. V was clipped by 1 base and J by 3 bases, with 14 bases between them. The CDR3 DNA reads as TGTGCCAGCAGCTTGCGAACGGCTGCTTACTACGAGCAGTACTTC. It specifies CASSLRTAAYYEQYF.

This clone was picked up one time. The chain joins TRBV6-6 to TRBJ2-7, with D unclear. V shed 6 bases and J shed 2 bases, with 8 bases lying between them. The length of the CDR3 is 12 residues. In germline, CDR1 is MNHNY, CDR2 SVGAGI (reference sequence). CDR3 sequence reads: CASRPRTYEQYF. The CDR3 DNA is TGTGCCAGCAGGCCTAGGACCTACGAGCAGTACTTC.

The chain has TRBV5-5 and TRBJ2-5; D uncertain. The ends were cut back, 4 bases at V and 2 bases at J, with 9 bases in the middle. The CDR3 is 13 residues long. CDR1 SGHKS and CDR2 YYEKEE come from the germline V gene (reference sequence). The CDR3 region is CASSGRRQETQYF. CDR3 nucleotides: TGTGCCAGCAGCGGACGTAGACAAGAGACCCAGTACTTC.

V gene TRBV10-3 combines with J gene TRBJ2-7; 8 nucleotides match TRBD2. Germline V gives CDR1 ENHRY, CDR2 SYGVKD. Trimming at V came to 4 bases and at J to 9 bases, leaving 14 bases not matched to a gene. The CDR3 sequence is 15 residues long. The CDR3 DNA sequence: TGTGCCATCAGTGGAAAGCGGGAGACTTTCGGTGTGCAGTACTTC. Its protein product is CAISGKRETFGVQYF.

V usage is TRBV30 and J usage is TRBJ2-6; D gene unclear. Germline V CDR1 and CDR2: GTSNPN, SVGIG (reference sequence). The CDR3 has 15 amino acids. Trimming shortened V by 0 bases and J by 4 bases, and 10 bases separated the two germline ends. For the CDR3, the DNA is TGTGCCTGGAGTGTACTTGCCGAGGGGGCCAACGTCCTGACTTTC. Protein product: CAWSVLAEGANVLTF.

The chain couples TRBV23-1 to TRBJ1-5; D unresolved. TRBV23-1 is noted as an ORF with a role that remains uncertain. Trimming left V 0 bases short and J 0 bases short, with 18 bases between. This CDR3 is 19 amino acids long. Here the CDR3 reads CASSQSGQILLYSNQPQHF. The DNA for the CDR3 is TGCGCCAGCAGTCAATCTGGCCAGATACTCCTATATAGCAATCAGCCCCAGCATTTT.

V is TRBV5-1 and J is TRBJ2-5; 7 nucleotides align to TRBD1. The CDR3 is 14 amino acids. Unmatched junction bases numbered 10, after V lost 4 bases and J lost 7 bases. CDR1 is SGHRS and CDR2 is YFSETQ in the germline V gene. The CDR3 is CASSDTGVVGTQYF. CDR3 coding DNA: TGCGCCAGCAGCGACACAGGGGTAGTGGGGACCCAGTACTTC.

This rearrangement joins TRBV6-1 to TRBJ2-1, with 8 bases matching TRBD1. Germline V gives CDR1 MNHNS, CDR2 SASEGT. The CDR3 has 15 residues. V trimming: 6 bases; J trimming: 5 bases; junction bases outside the gene matches: 9. The CDR3 protein is CASRGAGGAHNEQFF. CDR3 in DNA: TGTGCCAGCAGGGGCGCAGGGGGCGCCCACAATGAGCAGTTCTTC.

This chain joins TRBV18 and TRBJ2-2, with D possibly matching TRBD2 (5 bases). The CDR3 has 18 amino acids. V was clipped by 4 bases and J by 3 bases, with 21 bases between them. Germline CDR1 and CDR2: KGHSH and LQKENI. The CDR3 DNA is TGTGCCAGCTCACTAAGAAGGTCTAGAGGGCTCGACACCGGGGAGCTGTTTTTT. It encodes CASSLRRSRGLDTGELFF.

The chain joins TRBV6-1 to TRBJ1-1; unclear D gene. V lost 6 bases and J 7 bases, leaving 18 bases between the germline ends. CDR1 and CDR2 (germline): MNHNS, SASEGT. CDR3 size: 14 residues. The CDR3 region has the DNA TGTGCCAGCAGCCTGAGGAGTAACCTGCTTGAAGCTTTCTTT. Translating it yields CASSLRSNLLEAFF.

The chain combines TRBV7-8 with TRBJ2-5, with D possibly being TRBD2 (6 bases). Between the trimmed V and J ends, which lost 6 bases and 2 bases, there was a span of 13 bases. CDR1 is SGHVS, CDR2 FQNEAQ, per germline. The CDR3 totals 14 residues. The CDR3 reads CASSLTDYQETQYF. CDR3 in DNA: TGTGCCAGCAGTTTAACGGACTATCAAGAGACCCAGTACTTC.

Written as DNA, the CDR3 is TGTGCCTGGAGTGTACAGGGATCGAATTCACCCCTCCACTTT. Its translation is CAWSVQGSNSPLHF. This chain links TRBV30 with TRBJ1-6; D perhaps matches TRBD1 (6 bases). The CDR3 sequence is 14 residues long. Germline CDR1 is GTSNPN and CDR2 is SVGIG (reference sequence). V dropped 0 bases and J dropped 7 bases, with 10 bases sitting between them.

The chain recombines TRBV29-1 with TRBJ2-6; D possibly uses TRBD1 or TRBD2 (6 bases each). Germline V gives CDR1 SQVTM, CDR2 ANQGSEA. Trimming removed 4 bases at V and 2 bases at J, with 15 bases between. This CDR3 is built from 16 residues. The CDR3 DNA is TGCAGCGTTGCGTCGGGGGCGGTTACTGGGGCCAACGTCCTGACTTTC. Translating gives CSVASGAVTGANVLTF.

This clone was counted between two and nine times. CDR3: CASGRTVSYEQYF. The DNA of the CDR3 is TGTGCCAGCGGACGGACGGTTAGTTACGAGCAGTACTTC. The chain uses TRBV6-5 and TRBJ2-7, with D unclear. The germline gives CDR1 MNHEY, CDR2 SVGAGI. The V end was cut by 8 bases, the J end by 4 bases, with 15 bases between. CDR3 length: 13 amino acids.

The count of this clone is one. This chain connects TRBV5-1 to TRBJ2-7; 8 bases line up with TRBD1. V was pared by 8 bases and J by 3 bases, with 10 bases of the junction left unmatched. The CDR3 is 14 amino acids. Looked up from germline, CDR1 is SGHRS and CDR2 is YFSETQ. The CDR3 DNA reads TGCGCCAGTGGGGACCGGGACAGGAGCTACGAGCAGTACTTC. Its translation is CASGDRDRSYEQYF.

The chain combines TRBV2 with TRBJ2-2; weak D call: TRBD2 (7 bases). Trimming removed 3 bases at V and 5 bases at J, with 13 bases between. Germline-derived CDR1 and CDR2 are SNHLY and FYNNEI. The CDR3 spans 15 residues. The CDR3 nucleotides read TGTGCCAGCAGTGACACAAGCGGGACAACCGGGGAGCTGTTTTTT. The encoded protein is CASSDTSGTTGELFF.

The rearrangement uses TRBV5-1 and TRBJ1-1, with 7 bases fitting TRBD1. Germline V gives CDR1 SGHRS, CDR2 YFSETQ. V dropped 2 bases and J dropped 0; count of bases not matched to a gene: 1. This CDR3 is 14 amino acids long. The CDR3 nucleotides read TGCGCCAGCAGCTTACAGGGGATGAACACTGAAGCTTTCTTT. Translating gives CASSLQGMNTEAFF.

The CDR3 sequence: CASSSDRVGNEQFF. CDR3 nucleotides: TGTGCCAGCAGCTCAGACAGGGTTGGAAATGAGCAGTTCTTC. This chain joins TRBV7-2 and TRBJ2-1; 7 bases fit TRBD1. The V segment lost 4 bases and the J segment 7 bases; nucleotides outside the gene matches: 7. This CDR3 is 14 amino acids long. Germline V CDR1 and CDR2: SGHTA, FQGNSA.

The sample holds a few counts of this clone. V is TRBV28 and J is TRBJ1-2; the D gene is possibly TRBD1 (5 bases). This CDR3 region has 14 residues. The germline V gene has CDR1 MDHEN and CDR2 SYDVKM. V shed 3 bases and J shed 3 bases, with 11 bases lying between them. This CDR3 reads CASSFGQGHYGYTF. The CDR3 DNA reads as TGTGCCAGCAGTTTCGGGCAGGGCCACTATGGCTACACCTTC.

The genes are TRBV7-3 and TRBJ2-1, with no clear D. Germline CDR1 SGHTA, CDR2 FQGTGA. This CDR3 is built from 14 residues. V lost 5 bases to trimming and J lost 6 bases, with 14 bases between them. This CDR3 reads CASSRSQIRNEQFF. The CDR3 nucleotides are TGTGCCAGCAGCCGCTCCCAGATACGCAATGAGCAGTTCTTC. The full variable domain, rest sourced from reference TRBV7-3 and TRBJ2-1, is GAGVSQTPSNKVTEKGKYVELRCDPISGHTALYWYRQSLGQGPEFLIYFQGTGAADDSGLPNDRFFAVRPEGSVSTLKIQRTERGDSAVYLCASSRSQIRNEQFFGPGTRLTVL.